A single sample gave rise to the 31 T cell receptor beta chains below, sequenced in a study of blood T cell repertoires in COVID-19 (dated by TCRdb to about 2020). Receptor amplification or capture employed the immunoSEQ multiplex PCR assay. Here the immuneACCESS table is served through TCRdb, limited to in-frame sequences with V and J called. Missing clones are a known gap in these copies; in checked studies unresolved V genes cover under half, and the rest lacks a known reason. This sample gives 80,000 to 90,000 clones in total; around nine tenths of them show up just once. Together, the top ten hold 5% to 5.5% of the sample. Sequencing was done on a sample of peripheral blood. All receptors derive from a man aged 55 to 70 with acute or convalescent COVID-19.

The genes are TRBV6-6 and TRBJ1-2, with 7 bases fitting TRBD1. V shed 4 bases, J shed 4 bases, and the junction held 9 bases outside the gene matches. Germline CDR1 reads MNHNY; CDR2 reads SVGAGI (reference sequence). The CDR3 length is 15 residues. CDR3 sequence reads: CASSSPTGMSYGYTF. For the CDR3, the DNA is TGTGCCAGCAGTTCCCCGACAGGGATGTCCTATGGCTACACCTTC.

This clone was picked up one time. The CDR3 reads CASSARSASSGNTIYF. The CDR3 coding sequence is TGCGCCAGCAGCGCCCGTAGTGCCTCCTCTGGAAACACCATATATTTT. The chain recombines TRBV4-3 with TRBJ1-3; no reliable D call. This CDR3 is 16 amino acids long. V was cut by 5 bases and J by 0 bases, with 14 bases left in between. Germline values: CDR1 LGHNA, CDR2 YSLEER.

A single count supports this clone. This chain connects TRBV5-1 to TRBJ1-2, with TRBD1 matching 8 bases. Germline values: CDR1 SGHRS, CDR2 YFSETQ. V gave up 0 bases and J gave up 4 bases; unmatched junction bases: 2. CDR3 length equals 14 residues. The CDR3 loop reads CASSLGTGSYGYTF. The CDR3 DNA reads TGCGCCAGCAGCTTGGGGACAGGGAGCTATGGCTACACCTTC.

The genes are TRBV12-3 or TRBV12-4 and TRBJ1-1, with a weak D call TRBD1 (5 bases). This CDR3 is built from 12 residues. Trimming removed 5 bases from V and 5 bases from J, with 9 bases in between. DNA for the CDR3: TGTGCCAGCAGTCCGGGGGGGACTGAAGCTTTCTTT. It codes for CASSPGGTEAFF.

The chain joins TRBV7-9 to TRBJ1-6, with 10 bases identical to TRBD1. Germline CDR1 reads SEHNR; CDR2 reads FQNEAQ (reference sequence). The V segment lost 6 bases and the J segment 7 bases; nucleotides outside the gene matches: 9. The CDR3 is made up of 16 amino acids. The CDR3 DNA is TGTGCCAGCAGGGACGGGACAGGGGTGGGGAATTCACCCCTCCACTTT. Translating it yields CASRDGTGVGNSPLHF.

The gene calls are TRBV3-1 (or the pseudogene TRBV3-2) and TRBJ2-6; no firm D call. Trimming took off 4 bases at V and 0 bases at J, with 13 bases between the two ends. The germline CDR1 and CDR2 sequences are LGHDT and YNNKEL (reference sequence). This CDR3 spans 17 amino acids. The CDR3 nucleotides read TGTGCCAGCAGCCTCAAACGACTGCGCTCTGGGGCCAACGTCCTGACTTTC. Translating it yields CASSLKRLRSGANVLTF.

The chain combines TRBV7-9 with TRBJ1-2, with a weak D call TRBD1 (6 bases). The V and J ends lost 1 base and 7 bases respectively, with 7 bases between them. This CDR3 has 12 residues. The germline gives CDR1 SEHNR, CDR2 FQNEAQ (reference sequence). The CDR3 nucleotides are TGTGCCAGCAGCTTAGAACAGGGTGGCTACACCTTC. It translates to CASSLEQGGYTF.

The chain recombines TRBV13 with TRBJ1-1; no clear D. Germline assignment: CDR1 PRHDT and CDR2 FYEKMQ (reference sequence). V was pared by 0 bases and J by 10 bases, with 12 bases between. The CDR3 is 13 amino acids. CDR3 in amino acids: CASSLGPTAGAFF. CDR3 nucleotide sequence: TGTGCCAGCAGCTTAGGACCCACCGCAGGAGCTTTCTTT.

V usage is TRBV7-9 and J usage is TRBJ1-5; 7 bases match TRBD1. Looked up from germline, CDR1 is SEHNR and CDR2 is FQNEAQ (reference sequence). The junction had 5 bases not matched to a gene; V was cut back by 5 bases and J by 1 base. The CDR3 has 15 amino acids. The CDR3 nucleotides are TGTGCCAGCAGCCGAGGGGGCACGAGCAATCAGCCCCAGCATTTT. Translated, it gives CASSRGGTSNQPQHF.

This chain's CDR3 is CASKLRDTTYNEQFF. Written as DNA, the CDR3 is TGTGCCAGCAAACTCCGGGACACAACTTACAATGAGCAGTTCTTC. The chain employs TRBV2 and TRBJ2-1; TRBD1 is a possible D gene (6 bases). V was shortened by 7 bases and J by 4 bases, with 17 bases between the two germline ends. The CDR3 consists of 15 residues. In germline, CDR1 is SNHLY, CDR2 FYNNEI.

This clone was observed a single time. The chain links TRBV6-2 or TRBV6-3 to TRBJ1-5; TRBD1 is a possible D gene (6 bases). Germline-derived CDR1 and CDR2 are MNHEY and SVGEGT. Deletions cut 7 bases from V and 5 bases from J, with 15 bases between. The CDR3 contains 14 residues. The CDR3 loop reads CASNPTGLDQPQHF. As DNA, the CDR3 is TGTGCCAGCAACCCCACAGGGTTGGATCAGCCCCAGCATTTT.

The genes are TRBV28 and TRBJ2-7; possibly TRBD2 for D (6 bases). This CDR3 has 12 amino acids. Germline V lookup: CDR1 MDHEN, CDR2 SYDVKM. Between the trimmed V and J ends, which lost 6 bases and 4 bases, there was a span of 10 bases. The CDR3 DNA is TGTGCCAGCAGCACGGGGAGGTACGAGCAGTACTTC. Translating it yields CASSTGRYEQYF.

This chain uses TRBV7-6 with TRBJ1-2; D might be TRBD1 (5 bases). This CDR3 spans 12 amino acids. CDR1 and CDR2 from the germline V gene are SGHVS and FNYEAQ. V was shortened by 5 bases and J by 8 bases, with 12 bases between the two germline ends. CDR3 region: CASSLAGRGYTF. The CDR3 region has the DNA TGTGCCAGCAGCCTGGCGGGGCGGGGCTACACCTTC.

This chain uses TRBV7-2 with TRBJ1-1, with TRBD1 identical over 9 bases. The J segment lost 6 bases and the V segment lost 5 bases, leaving 16 bases of the junction unmatched. The CDR3 covers 17 residues. Germline V lookup: CDR1 SGHTA, CDR2 FQGNSA. The CDR3 nucleotides are TGTGCCAGCAGCAGTCCATCGACAGGGGGATTGTGGGCTGAAGCTTTCTTT. Amino acid sequence: CASSSPSTGGLWAEAFF.

The rearrangement joins TRBV28 to TRBJ1-1; no firm D call. CDR1 and CDR2 from the germline V gene are MDHEN and SYDVKM. The CDR3 spans 12 residues. The V gene lost 5 bases and the J gene lost 3 bases, with 7 bases spanning the gap. The CDR3 coding sequence is TGTGCCAGCAGTCCGGCGGACACTGAAGCTTTCTTT. Residues: CASSPADTEAFF.

The rearrangement joins TRBV4-3 to TRBJ1-2; the match to TRBD1 covers 7 bases. V gave up 0 bases and J gave up 3 bases; unmatched junction bases: 13. The CDR3 spans 18 residues. Germline lookup yields CDR1 LGHNA and CDR2 YSLEER. CDR3 coding DNA: TGCGCCAGCAGCCAAGATCGGGTCGGAGGGGGCAGGGACTATGGCTACACCTTC. Protein sequence: CASSQDRVGGGRDYGYTF.

This chain uses TRBV12-5 with TRBJ2-7; tentatively, D is TRBD1 (5 bases). Trimming took 1 base from V and 2 from J, leaving 9 bases between them. Germline values: CDR1 LGHNT, CDR2 FRNRAP. The CDR3 covers 14 residues. The CDR3 is CASGLGTTPYEQYF. In DNA, the CDR3 is TGTGCTAGTGGTTTGGGGACAACGCCCTACGAGCAGTACTTC.

J is TRBJ2-1 and V is TRBV6-5; 8 bases agree with TRBD2. Losses at the gene ends were 4 bases for V and 6 bases for J; bases not matched to a gene: 8. The CDR3 has 15 residues. Germline V gives CDR1 MNHEY, CDR2 SVGAGI. The CDR3 region is CASSLTSGSINEQFF. Here the CDR3 DNA reads TGTGCCAGCAGTTTAACTAGCGGCTCAATCAATGAGCAGTTCTTC.

The chain has TRBV30 and TRBJ2-7, with 9 bases aligning to TRBD2. This CDR3 region has 20 residues. J gave up 0 bases and V 4 bases, and 22 bases lay outside the gene matches. Germline loops: CDR1 GTSNPN, CDR2 SVGIG (reference sequence). Here the CDR3 DNA reads TGTGCCTGGACGCCCGGGGGTCGCGGGCGGGGGGGCCTCTCCTCCTACGAGCAGTACTTC. Amino acid sequence: CAWTPGGRGRGGLSSYEQYF.

J is TRBJ1-2 and V is TRBV5-4; 7 bases agree with TRBD1. CDR3 length: 14 residues. V trimming: 3 bases; J trimming: 4 bases; junction bases outside the gene matches: 6. The germline CDR1 and CDR2 sequences are SGHNT and YYREEE (reference sequence). As DNA, the CDR3 is TGTGCCAGCAGCTCACAGGGGTACGGCTATGGCTACACCTTC. Its translation: CASSSQGYGYGYTF.

The chain has TRBV7-6 and TRBJ2-3; 8 bases match TRBD1. V trimming: 6 bases; J trimming: 4 bases; junction bases outside the gene matches: 3. The CDR3 consists of 13 residues. Per the germline V gene, CDR1 is SGHVS and CDR2 is FNYEAQ. CDR3 sequence (DNA): TGTGCCAGCAGACCACAGGGGGCAGATACGCAGTATTTT. Its translation is CASRPQGADTQYF.

This chain joins TRBV14 and TRBJ2-5, with D tentatively TRBD2 (6 bases). Germline assignment: CDR1 SGHDN and CDR2 FVKESK. V lost 5 bases and J lost 5, with 18 bases in between. The CDR3 is 15 residues long. DNA of the CDR3: TGTGCCAGCAGCAAATACGGCCAAGGGAGGGAGACCCAGTACTTC. Amino acids: CASSKYGQGRETQYF.

The V and J genes are TRBV10-3 and TRBJ2-3; 9 positions agree with TRBD2. The CDR3 consists of 15 residues. V was clipped by 3 bases and J by 4 bases; unmatched bases: 5. Germline V lookup: CDR1 ENHRY, CDR2 SYGVKD. The CDR3 DNA is TGTGCCATCAGTGAAGGGACTAGCCTCGCAGATACGCAGTATTTT. The encoded protein is CAISEGTSLADTQYF.

V usage is TRBV30 and J usage is TRBJ2-5, with D perhaps TRBD1 (7 bases). Germline CDR1 is GTSNPN and CDR2 is SVGIG (reference sequence). The length of the CDR3 is 15 residues. V was clipped by 0 bases and J by 4 bases, with 15 bases between them. The CDR3 protein is CAWSVGNQGGETQYF. DNA of the CDR3: TGTGCCTGGAGTGTAGGGAACCAGGGGGGAGAGACCCAGTACTTC.

V gene TRBV28 combines with J gene TRBJ2-7; D possibly corresponds to TRBD1 (6 bases). CDR3 length: 15 amino acids. The ends were cut back, 6 bases at V and 3 bases at J, with 18 bases in the middle. Per the germline V gene, CDR1 is MDHEN and CDR2 is SYDVKM. CDR3 sequence: CASSPRQGGHYEQYF. In DNA form, the CDR3 reads TGTGCCAGCAGCCCCCGCCAAGGGGGTCACTACGAGCAGTACTTC.

The gene calls are TRBV9 and TRBJ1-1; D is unresolved. Trimming cost V 4 bases and J 1 base, with 14 bases left between them. The CDR3 runs to 15 residues. Germline V gene data show CDR1 as SGDLS and CDR2 as YYNGEE. The CDR3, as DNA: TGTGCCAGCAGCTCTCCGGTAGATAAGAACACTGAAGCTTTCTTT. It is translated as CASSSPVDKNTEAFF.

The chain has TRBV6-6 and TRBJ2-7, with TRBD1 identical over 8 bases. Germline CDR1 MNHNY, CDR2 SVGAGI (reference sequence). V lost 6 bases and J lost 2; bases outside the gene matches: 9. The CDR3 length is 15 residues. The CDR3 protein is CASRAGTGVTYEQYF. CDR3 nucleotide sequence: TGTGCCAGCAGGGCCGGGACAGGCGTAACCTACGAGCAGTACTTC.

This chain joins TRBV5-1 and TRBJ1-1; D is perhaps TRBD1 (5 bases). From germline, CDR1 is SGHRS and CDR2 YFSETQ. The CDR3 spans 15 residues. V was clipped by 0 bases and J by 4 bases, with 13 bases between them. The CDR3, as DNA: TGCGCCAGCAGCTTGGAGTCAAAAAGGGGCACTGAAGCTTTCTTT. Translated, it gives CASSLESKRGTEAFF. The whole variable domain, remainder taken from reference TRBV5-1 and TRBJ1-1, is KAGVTQTPRYLIKTRGQQVTLSCSPISGHRSVSWYQQTPGQGLQFLFEYFSETQRNKGNFPGRFSGRQFSNSRSEMNVSTLELGDSALYLCASSLESKRGTEAFFGQGTRLTVV.

The chain employs TRBV11-2 and TRBJ2-3; 8 nucleotides align to TRBD2. Trimming removed 5 bases from V and 6 bases from J; junction bases left unmatched: 16. The length of the CDR3 is 17 residues. Germline CDR1 is SGHAT and CDR2 is FQNNGV. CDR3 DNA sequence: TGTGCCAGCAGCCCGACGCGGGGGGCCACATTTTTTGATACGCAGTATTTT. This gives the protein CASSPTRGATFFDTQYF.

The chain combines TRBV7-2 with TRBJ1-1; 9 bases match TRBD1. From germline, CDR1 is SGHTA and CDR2 FQGNSA. The CDR3 is 18 amino acids. V was pared by 1 base and J by 0 bases, with 9 bases of the junction left unmatched. CDR3 protein: CASSLVFGGQGLNTEAFF. Written as DNA, the CDR3 is TGTGCCAGCAGCTTAGTTTTCGGGGGACAGGGTCTGAACACTGAAGCTTTCTTT.

CDR3 nucleotide sequence: TGTGCCAGCAGTGAATTCCTAGCGGGGACCGCCGGGGATACGCAGTATTTT. It is translated as CASSEFLAGTAGDTQYF. This chain joins TRBV6-1 and TRBJ2-3; the match to TRBD2 covers 9 bases. The length of the CDR3 is 17 residues. Germline V gene lookup returns CDR1 MNHNS and CDR2 SASEGT. The V gene end was trimmed by 2 bases and the J gene end by 6 bases; junction bases not matched to a gene: 12.